The clone carrying this TCR beta chain was picked up one time. CDR3 length: 16 amino acids. Germline V gives CDR1 SGHTA, CDR2 FQGNSA. The germline V and J ends were trimmed by 3 bases and 4 bases, with 17 bases remaining between them. Primers included in the PCR were 60 Vbeta and 13 Jbeta primers. Sequenced by immunoSEQ multiplex PCR; TCRdb stores in-frame clones only, minus some. The table shows about 140,000 clones, with over 75% occurring only once. This record belongs to a study of cytomegalovirus exposure and HLA in healthy donors. This chain connects TRBV7-2 to TRBJ2-3; tentative D call: TRBD2 (7 bases). The sequenced sample was PBMCs. This TCR was sampled from a man between 35 and 55 years old in good health and CMV-seronegative. The CDR3: CASSFLGGGGADTQYF. Here the CDR3 DNA reads TGTGCCAGCAGCTTCCTGGGGGGGGGCGGCGCAGATACGCAGTATTTT.